One sample yielded the 5 T cell receptor beta chains listed below, sequenced in a study of blood T cell repertoires in COVID-19. Profiled with immunoSEQ multiplex PCR; TCRdb holds only in-frame clones, not every one. Among over 250,000 clones, more than 75% were seen once, and the ten largest hold under 3%. Sequencing used PBMCs or T cells enriched from blood (not recorded which). These receptors were obtained from a woman aged 18-29 years who had recovered from COVID-19.

The rearrangement links TRBV4-1 to TRBJ2-3; D ambiguous. Trimming removed 1 base from V and 0 bases from J, with 14 bases in between. The length of the CDR3 is 17 residues. The germline CDR1 and CDR2 sequences are MGHRA and YSYEKL. CDR3 coding DNA: TGCGCCAGCAGCCAAGTGTTGGCGGAATCTAGCACAGATACGCAGTATTTT. This encodes CASSQVLAESSTDTQYF.

This chain joins TRBV3-1 (or the pseudogene TRBV3-2) and TRBJ1-1; TRBD1 might be the D (6 bases). The V end lost 1 base, the J end lost 0 bases, and 15 bases lay between the germline ends. Germline CDR1 is LGHDT and CDR2 is YNNKEL (reference sequence). The CDR3 runs 17 residues. CDR3 sequence (DNA): TGTGCCAGCAGCCAAGTTCCGGACAGACGATTGAACACTGAAGCTTTCTTT. It encodes CASSQVPDRRLNTEAFF.

This rearrangement joins TRBV6-5 to TRBJ1-2, with 8 positions matching TRBD1. Germline CDR1 reads MNHEY; CDR2 reads SVGAGI. J lost 3 bases, V lost 8 bases, and 8 bases had no gene match. This CDR3 has 14 amino acids. CDR3 nucleotide sequence: TGTGCCAGCTTTTGGGACAGGCTTGACTATGGCTACACCTTC. It specifies CASFWDRLDYGYTF.

The rearrangement links TRBV10-2 to TRBJ2-7, with D possibly matching TRBD2 (7 bases). V lost 7 bases, J lost 5 bases, and 15 bases lay in between. This CDR3 spans 13 amino acids. CDR1 WSHSY and CDR2 SAAADI come from the germline V gene. CDR3 in DNA: TGCGCCAGCAAAAGGGGGGGGGTAGACGAGCAGTACTTC. Protein sequence: CASKRGGVDEQYF.

V gene TRBV11-2 combines with J gene TRBJ2-5, with D unclear. CDR3 length: 15 amino acids. The V gene lost 0 bases and the J gene lost 2 bases, with 10 bases spanning the gap. The germline V gene encodes CDR1 SGHAT and CDR2 FQNNGV. CDR3 protein: CASSLDLADQETQYF. The DNA for the CDR3 is TGTGCCAGCAGCTTAGATCTCGCAGATCAAGAGACCCAGTACTTC.